The 14 T cell receptor beta chains below were found in one sample sequenced in a study of blood T cell repertoires in COVID-19. The data were produced by immunoSEQ multiplex PCR, yet TCRdb's version contains in-frame clones alone and is incomplete. Seen here are under 200,000 clones, more than 70% observed once, and the top ten hold roughly 14%. The sample consisted of peripheral blood. These receptors originate from a man between 18 and 35 years old with active or convalescent COVID-19.

The V gene is TRBV29-1, the J gene TRBJ1-1; a weak D match, TRBD1 (5 bases). Germline lookup yields CDR1 SQVTM and CDR2 ANQGSEA. The CDR3 covers 13 residues. V shed 4 bases and J shed 4 bases, with 13 bases lying between them. CDR3 in amino acids: CSVVKGSGTEAFF. The CDR3 nucleotides are TGCAGCGTTGTAAAGGGGTCGGGCACTGAAGCTTTCTTT.

This chain links TRBV27 with TRBJ2-7; D is unclear. The CDR3 is 14 residues long. The germline CDR1 and CDR2 sequences are MNHEY and SMNVEV (reference sequence). V lost 3 bases and J 0 bases, leaving 9 bases between the germline ends. This CDR3 reads CASSLGKSSYEQYF. CDR3 bases: TGTGCCAGCAGTTTGGGCAAAAGCTCCTACGAGCAGTACTTC.

The chain links TRBV2 to TRBJ2-3, with D possibly matching TRBD2 (6 bases). Germline assignment: CDR1 SNHLY and CDR2 FYNNEI. V was shortened by 7 bases and J by 2 bases, with 10 bases between the two germline ends. This CDR3 contains 13 residues. CDR3 DNA sequence: TGTGCCAGCAACCGGGAGCACACAGATACGCAGTATTTT. Its protein is CASNREHTDTQYF.

This chain connects TRBV11-2 to TRBJ1-3; a possible D gene is TRBD1 (6 bases). Trimming took off 7 bases at V and 4 bases at J, with 20 bases between the two ends. The CDR3 contains 16 residues. CDR1 and CDR2 from the germline V gene are SGHAT and FQNNGV. The CDR3 region is CASTIFPQGTGNTIYF. For the CDR3, the DNA is TGTGCCAGCACCATTTTCCCACAGGGAACGGGAAACACCATATATTTT.

V is TRBV24-1 and J is TRBJ1-1, with a tentative D call TRBD1 (5 bases). Germline CDR1 is KGHDR and CDR2 is SFDVKD. With 3 bases removed from V and 2 bases from J, the gap between germline ends came to 15 bases. The CDR3 has 16 amino acids. CDR3 in amino acids: CATSDDPRQGNTEAFF. For the CDR3, the DNA is TGTGCCACCAGTGATGACCCTCGTCAGGGTAACACTGAAGCTTTCTTT.

The chain joins TRBV28 to TRBJ1-1, with TRBD1 identical over 7 bases. V shed 2 bases and J 5 bases; nucleotides not matched to a gene: 5. Germline lookup yields CDR1 MDHEN and CDR2 SYDVKM. The CDR3 sequence is 14 residues long. Here the CDR3 reads CASSLISGGTEAFF. The DNA of the CDR3 is TGTGCCAGCAGTTTAATTTCAGGGGGAACTGAAGCTTTCTTT.

V gene TRBV18 combines with J gene TRBJ2-5; D gene unclear. Trimming took off 3 bases at V and 2 bases at J, with 10 bases between the two ends. The CDR3 loop spans 14 amino acids. Germline V gene sequence: CDR1 KGHSH, CDR2 LQKENI. The CDR3 loop reads CASSPRRGQETQYF. DNA of the CDR3: TGTGCCAGCTCACCGCGTCGCGGTCAAGAGACCCAGTACTTC.

The chain links TRBV5-1 to TRBJ1-1; 8 bases align to TRBD1. Germline V gene data show CDR1 as SGHRS and CDR2 as YFSETQ. Trimming cost V 2 bases and J 0 bases; bases outside gene matches: 6. This CDR3 comprises 16 residues. CDR3 residues: CASSFGQGRMNTEAFF. The CDR3 region has the DNA TGCGCCAGCAGCTTCGGACAGGGCCGGATGAACACTGAAGCTTTCTTT. Supplemented by reference TRBV5-1 and TRBJ1-1, the full variable domain reads KAGVTQTPRYLIKTRGQQVTLSCSPISGHRSVSWYQQTPGQGLQFLFEYFSETQRNKGNFPGRFSGRQFSNSRSEMNVSTLELGDSALYLCASSFGQGRMNTEAFFGQGTRLTVV.

The chain combines TRBV10-3 with TRBJ2-7; 7 positions match TRBD1. Germline V gives CDR1 ENHRY, CDR2 SYGVKD. This CDR3 comprises 14 residues. J gave up 5 bases and V 3 bases, and 7 bases lay outside the gene matches. The CDR3 bases are TGTGCCATCAGTGAATCAGGGACAGTTAACGAGCAGTACTTC. This codes for CAISESGTVNEQYF.

On this clone: The sample holds other DNA sequences that translate to the same CDR3. The chain couples TRBV11-2 to TRBJ1-5, with D unclear. The CDR3 is 15 amino acids. V dropped 0 bases and J dropped 1 base, with 7 bases sitting between them. Germline-derived CDR1 and CDR2 are SGHAT and FQNNGV. The CDR3 DNA follows: TGTGCCAGCAGCTTAGAAGGCAGGAGCAATCAGCCCCAGCATTTT. It yields the protein CASSLEGRSNQPQHF. Complete variable domain (other parts from reference TRBV11-2 and TRBJ1-5): EAGVAQSPRYKIIEKRQSVAFWCNPISGHATLYWYQQILGQGPKLLIQFQNNGVVDDSQLPKDRFSAERLKGVDSTLKIQPAKLEDSAVYLCASSLEGRSNQPQHFGDGTRLSIL.

This clone was observed once. V is TRBV6-6 and J is TRBJ1-4, with a weak D call TRBD1 (5 bases). CDR1 and CDR2 (germline): MNHNY, SVGAGI (reference sequence). With 4 bases removed from V and 8 bases from J, the gap between germline ends came to 14 bases. This CDR3 is 14 amino acids long. In DNA, the CDR3 is TGTGCCAGCAGTTCCCACGACAGCCCCGAAAAACTGTTTTTT. Amino acid sequence: CASSSHDSPEKLFF.

The chain is built from TRBV23-1 and TRBJ2-7; perhaps TRBD2 as D (6 bases). TRBV23-1 is given ORF status, its function remaining uncertain. CDR3 size: 14 residues. The V gene lost 6 bases and the J gene lost 12 bases, with 24 bases spanning the gap. The CDR3 reads CASSQERTPRERYF. The CDR3 nucleotides are TGCGCCAGCAGCCAAGAAAGGACGCCTCGGGAGAGGTACTTC.

The rearrangement uses TRBV5-1 and TRBJ2-7, with TRBD1 matching over 8 bases. Germline assignment: CDR1 SGHRS and CDR2 YFSETQ. CDR3 length equals 13 residues. CDR3 residues: CASNPGGAYEQYF. The CDR3 DNA sequence: TGCGCTTCTAACCCAGGGGGCGCCTACGAGCAGTACTTC. Variable domain in full (rest from reference TRBV5-1 and TRBJ2-7): KAGVTQTPRYLIKTRGQQVTLSCSPISGHRSVSWYQQTPGQGLQFLFEYFSETQRNKGNFPGRFSGRQFSNSRSEMNVSTLELGDSALYLCASNPGGAYEQYFGPGTRLTVT.

The J gene is TRBJ2-1, the V gene TRBV5-1, with 10 nucleotides matching TRBD2. The V gene's germline CDR1 is SGHRS and CDR2 YFSETQ. V lost 2 bases, J lost 4 bases, and 3 bases stayed unmatched. The CDR3 contains 15 residues. CDR3 sequence (DNA): TGCGCCAGCAGCTTACTAGCGGGGCTATACAATGAGCAGTTCTTC. The encoded protein is CASSLLAGLYNEQFF.